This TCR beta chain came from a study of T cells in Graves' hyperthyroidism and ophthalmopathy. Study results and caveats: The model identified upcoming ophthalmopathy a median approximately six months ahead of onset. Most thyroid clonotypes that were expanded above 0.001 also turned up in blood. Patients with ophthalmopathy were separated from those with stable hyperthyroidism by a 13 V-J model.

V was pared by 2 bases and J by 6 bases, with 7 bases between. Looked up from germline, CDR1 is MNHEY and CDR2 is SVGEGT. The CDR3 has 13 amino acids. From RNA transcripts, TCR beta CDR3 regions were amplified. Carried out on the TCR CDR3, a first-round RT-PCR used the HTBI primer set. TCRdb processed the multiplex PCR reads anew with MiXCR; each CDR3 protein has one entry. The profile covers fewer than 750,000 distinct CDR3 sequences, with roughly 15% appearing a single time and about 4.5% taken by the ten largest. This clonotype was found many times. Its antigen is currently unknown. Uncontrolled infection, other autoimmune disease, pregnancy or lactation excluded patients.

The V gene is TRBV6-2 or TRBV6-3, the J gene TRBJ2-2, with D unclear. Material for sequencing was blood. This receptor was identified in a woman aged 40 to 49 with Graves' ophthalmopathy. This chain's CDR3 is CASSYPKPGELFF. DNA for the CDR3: TGTGCCAGCAGTTACCCAAAGCCCGGGGAGCTGTTTTTT.